Below are 23 T cell receptor beta chains sequenced from a single sample in a study of blood T cell repertoires in COVID-19. Assay used: immunoSEQ multiplex PCR; TCRdb lists only in-frame clones, some missing. The profile covers roughly 380,000 clones, with roughly 86% appearing a single time and about 1.5% taken by the ten largest. Input material: PBMCs or T cells enriched from blood (not recorded which). The source is a man aged 25 to 40 who had recovered from COVID-19.

This CDR3 reads CASSYDRAGSTKNIQYF. In DNA, the CDR3 is TGTGCCAGCAGCTACGACAGGGCCGGGTCTACCAAAAACATTCAGTACTTC. This chain joins TRBV5-4 and TRBJ2-4; 7 positions match TRBD1. CDR3 length equals 17 residues. J was trimmed by 2 bases and V by 3 bases; bases with no gene match: 11. Germline V gene lookup returns CDR1 SGHNT and CDR2 YYREEE (reference sequence). Combining the CDR3 with reference TRBV5-4 and TRBJ2-4 gives the whole variable domain ETGVTQSPTHLIKTRGQQVTLRCSSQSGHNTVSWYQQALGQGPQFIFQYYREEENGRGNFPPRFSGLQFPNYSSELNVNALELDDSALYLCASSYDRAGSTKNIQYFGAGTRLSVL.

The rearrangement joins TRBV10-3 to TRBJ1-2, with 9 bases identical to TRBD1. Trimming cost V 4 bases and J 1 base; bases outside gene matches: 7. The CDR3 runs 16 residues. From germline, CDR1 is ENHRY and CDR2 SYGVKD. The CDR3 region is CAISVSDRGINYGYTF. In nucleotides, the CDR3 is TGTGCCATCAGTGTTTCGGACAGGGGTATTAACTATGGCTACACCTTC.

This clone was detected only once. The rearrangement joins TRBV2 to TRBJ1-4; D might be TRBD1 (6 bases). This CDR3 has 15 residues. Trimming shortened V by 8 bases and J by 12 bases, and 25 bases separated the two germline ends. The germline CDR1 and CDR2 sequences are SNHLY and FYNNEI. CDR3 loop: CASERGRAGLGELFF. The CDR3 DNA sequence: TGTGCCAGCGAGAGGGGGAGGGCAGGTCTAGGAGAACTGTTTTTT.

This clone has more than one count but fewer than ten. The chain uses TRBV7-9 and TRBJ1-3; perhaps TRBD1 as D (5 bases). Germline V CDR1 and CDR2: SEHNR, FQNEAQ (reference sequence). This CDR3 comprises 15 residues. The V end was cut by 1 base, the J end by 2 bases, with 9 bases between. CDR3 in amino acids: CASSLVSGTGNTIYF. The CDR3 coding sequence is TGTGCCAGCAGCTTAGTGTCAGGGACTGGAAACACCATATATTTT.

The CDR3 sequence is CASPWSLVLQGPDNQPQHF. The CDR3 coding sequence is TGTGCCAGCCCTTGGTCCTTGGTACTACAGGGGCCCGATAATCAGCCCCAGCATTTT. The rearrangement joins TRBV6-4 to TRBJ1-5, with 7 bases fitting TRBD1. This CDR3 spans 19 amino acids. V gave up 8 bases and J gave up 4 bases; unmatched junction bases: 23. Germline-derived CDR1 and CDR2 are MRHNA and SNTAGT.

The count of this clone is one. The chain recombines TRBV7-9 with TRBJ1-2; 9 bases line up with TRBD1. Germline-derived CDR1 and CDR2 are SEHNR and FQNEAQ (reference sequence). The CDR3 has 15 amino acids. V was clipped by 5 bases and J by 4 bases; unmatched bases: 8. The CDR3 DNA is TGTGCCAGCAGCCCAGGGGGGACAGGGACCTATGGCTACACCTTC. This gives the protein CASSPGGTGTYGYTF.

In its sample, this clone was seen once. This chain uses TRBV19 with TRBJ2-7; 10 bases align to TRBD1. The CDR3 is made up of 12 amino acids. Germline values: CDR1 LNHDA, CDR2 SQIVND (reference sequence). J gave up 8 bases and V 5 bases, and 3 bases lay outside the gene matches. The CDR3 is CASSLDRGKQYF. Here the CDR3 DNA reads TGTGCCAGTAGTTTGGACAGGGGGAAGCAGTACTTC. Based on the CDR3 plus reference TRBV19 and TRBJ2-7, the full variable domain is DGGITQSPKYLFRKEGQNVTLSCEQNLNHDAMYWYRQDPGQGLRLIYYSQIVNDFQKGDIAEGYSVSREKKESFPLTVTSAQKNPTAFYLCASSLDRGKQYFGPGTRLTVT.

This rearrangement joins TRBV30 to TRBJ2-7; D tentatively fits TRBD1 or TRBD2 (7 bases each). Trimming took 5 bases from V and 5 from J, leaving 16 bases between them. Per the germline V gene, CDR1 is GTSNPN and CDR2 is SVGIG (reference sequence). CDR3 length equals 13 residues. The CDR3: CAWGRGPRDEQYF. The CDR3 DNA follows: TGTGCCTGGGGGAGGGGGCCCCGCGACGAGCAGTACTTC.

This clone came up a few times. The J gene is TRBJ1-3, the V gene TRBV20-1; 9 bases line up with TRBD1. CDR1 is DFQATT and CDR2 is SNEGSKA in the germline V gene (reference sequence). With 3 bases clipped from V and 0 bases from J, the junction kept 3 bases outside the gene matches. This CDR3 comprises 15 residues. The CDR3 is CSASRGQGSGNTIYF. The CDR3 DNA sequence: TGCAGTGCTAGTCGGGGACAGGGCTCTGGAAACACCATATATTTT.

A single count supports this clone. This chain joins TRBV6-5 and TRBJ2-4; 12 bases agree with TRBD1. Trimming cost V 0 bases and J 8 bases; bases outside gene matches: 5. Germline values: CDR1 MNHEY, CDR2 SVGAGI. This CDR3 spans 16 amino acids. CDR3 coding DNA: TGTGCCAGCAGTTACTCGGGGACAGGGGGCCAACACATTCAGTACTTC. It codes for CASSYSGTGGQHIQYF.

This rearrangement joins TRBV6-5 to TRBJ1-1; D gene ambiguous. The CDR3 extends over 14 amino acids. Germline loops: CDR1 MNHEY, CDR2 SVGAGI. V was shortened by 2 bases and J by 1 base, with 8 bases between the two germline ends. The CDR3 DNA is TGTGCCAGCAGTTACGGCCAAAAGAACACTGAAGCTTTCTTT. It yields the protein CASSYGQKNTEAFF.

The V gene is TRBV19, the J gene TRBJ1-1; no definite D call. The CDR3 is 13 residues long. Trimming pared 3 bases from V and 3 bases from J, leaving 8 bases between. The germline CDR1 and CDR2 sequences are LNHDA and SQIVND (reference sequence). CDR3 amino acids: CASSMRAYTEAFF. CDR3 nucleotides: TGTGCCAGTAGTATGAGGGCCTACACTGAAGCTTTCTTT.

The chain carries TRBV18 and TRBJ1-2, with D unclear. V gave up 0 bases and J gave up 8 bases, with 16 bases separating them. Germline V lookup: CDR1 KGHSH, CDR2 LQKENI. This CDR3 has 15 amino acids. The CDR3: CASSPPGVGVRGYTF. In DNA, the CDR3 is TGTGCCAGCTCACCACCGGGAGTTGGGGTTCGGGGCTACACCTTC.

The chain uses TRBV6-1 and TRBJ1-4; no reliable D call. Germline-derived CDR1 and CDR2 are MNHNS and SASEGT. V lost 0 bases and J 8 bases, leaving 13 bases between the germline ends. The CDR3 length is 15 residues. CDR3 region: CASSEARVGREKLFF. In DNA, the CDR3 is TGTGCCAGCAGTGAAGCGAGGGTGGGTAGGGAAAAACTGTTTTTT.

The genes are TRBV3-1 (or the pseudogene TRBV3-2) and TRBJ1-5; D unclear. Germline CDR1 is LGHDT and CDR2 is YNNKEL (reference sequence). The CDR3 has 15 residues. With 1 base removed from V and 0 bases from J, the gap between germline ends came to 7 bases. The CDR3 region is CASSQGVNSNQPQHF. CDR3 nucleotides: TGTGCCAGCAGCCAAGGCGTGAATAGCAATCAGCCCCAGCATTTT.

The rearrangement links TRBV5-6 to TRBJ1-2, with a weak D call TRBD1 (6 bases). The germline V and J ends were trimmed by 6 bases and 4 bases, with 16 bases remaining between them. The CDR3 loop spans 14 amino acids. The germline CDR1 and CDR2 sequences are SGHDT and YYEEEE. The CDR3 here is CASTPPGASYGYTF. The CDR3 DNA sequence: TGTGCCAGCACCCCCCCAGGGGCGAGCTATGGCTACACCTTC.

The chain recombines TRBV4-2 with TRBJ2-7; 9 bases line up with TRBD2. From germline, CDR1 is LGHNA and CDR2 YNFKEQ. Trimming removed 0 bases from V and 0 bases from J; junction bases left unmatched: 3. The CDR3 covers 16 residues. CDR3 sequence reads: CASSQDPAGGSYEQYF. The CDR3 DNA reads TGTGCCAGCAGCCAAGATCCAGCGGGGGGCTCCTACGAGCAGTACTTC.

On this clone itself: This CDR3 is also generated by other DNA sequences in the sample. This chain uses TRBV29-1 with TRBJ1-2; unclear D gene. Germline CDR1 is SQVTM and CDR2 is ANQGSEA. The CDR3 is 11 amino acids. Trimming stripped 0 bases from V and 6 bases from J, with 5 bases between. In DNA, the CDR3 is TGCAGCGTTGAAGATCGGGATGGCTACACCTTC. Translation: CSVEDRDGYTF.

The V gene is TRBV4-3, the J gene TRBJ1-1; 8 bases agree with TRBD1. CDR1 is LGHNA and CDR2 is YSLEER in the germline V gene. CDR3 length equals 17 residues. Trimming cost V 1 base and J 1 base; bases outside gene matches: 8. This chain's CDR3 is CASSQAGQGLRNTEAFF. DNA for the CDR3: TGCGCCAGCAGCCAAGCTGGACAGGGATTGAGGAACACTGAAGCTTTCTTT.

This clone came up once. This chain links TRBV24-1 with TRBJ1-1; TRBD1 might be the D (6 bases). CDR1 KGHDR and CDR2 SFDVKD come from the germline V gene. The CDR3 totals 11 residues. With 6 bases removed from V and 10 bases from J, the gap between germline ends came to 11 bases. CDR3 loop: CATSLGGRAFF. The CDR3 region has the DNA TGTGCCACCAGTCTCGGGGGGCGAGCTTTCTTT.

The chain joins TRBV7-9 to TRBJ2-7; TRBD1 matches at 8 bases. Germline-derived CDR1 and CDR2 are SEHNR and FQNEAQ (reference sequence). This CDR3 is built from 15 residues. V was pared by 5 bases and J by 7 bases, with 13 bases of the junction left unmatched. The CDR3 nucleotides are TGTGCCAGCAGCCAGGACAGGGTGAGTCTCCGAGAGCAGTACTTC. Its translation: CASSQDRVSLREQYF.

The chain joins TRBV13 to TRBJ1-1, with D possibly being TRBD1 (5 bases). The CDR3 covers 13 residues. Trimming took 6 bases from V and 3 from J, leaving 11 bases between them. The germline CDR1 and CDR2 sequences are PRHDT and FYEKMQ (reference sequence). The CDR3 region is CASSLTGYTEAFF. The CDR3 DNA reads as TGTGCCAGCAGTCTAACAGGATACACTGAAGCTTTCTTT. The full variable domain, its missing parts supplied by reference TRBV13 and TRBJ1-1, is AAGVIQSPRHLIKEKRETATLKCYPIPRHDTVYWYQQGPGQDPQFLISFYEKMQSDKGSIPDRFSAQQFSDYHSELNMSSLELGDSALYFCASSLTGYTEAFFGQGTRLTVV.

J is TRBJ1-2 and V is TRBV6-1; TRBD1 matches at 8 bases. J was trimmed by 3 bases and V by 6 bases; bases with no gene match: 3. This CDR3 contains 13 residues. The germline gives CDR1 MNHNS, CDR2 SASEGT. CDR3 nucleotides: TGTGCCAGCAGCCAGACAGGGGACTATGGCTACACCTTC. Protein: CASSQTGDYGYTF.